What follows describes a single T cell receptor (beta chain). The antigen is unknown. This entry is derived from a study of cytomegalovirus exposure and HLA in healthy donors. Study-wide results and limits: Associated with cytomegalovirus, according to the listing, were 150 to 200 TCR beta chains.

Sequenced by immunoSEQ multiplex PCR; TCRdb stores in-frame clones only, minus some. The table shows 300,000 to 350,000 clones, with roughly 90% occurring only once. This CDR3 contains 12 residues. Germline V gives CDR1 SQVTM, CDR2 ANQGSEA. J gave up 8 bases and V 7 bases, and 10 bases lay outside the gene matches. Donors came from a validation cohort of fewer than 150 subjects, distinct from the first 666-subject cohort. The rearrangement uses TRBV29-1 and TRBJ1-2, with 7 bases matching TRBD1. Sequences were obtained from PBMCs. This clonotype was sampled from a man aged 25 to 45 in good health and CMV-seronegative. The CDR3 reads CSAPGGLSGYTF. As DNA, the CDR3 is TGCAGCGCCCCAGGGGGGCTTAGCGGCTACACCTTC.